This TCR beta chain was observed in a study of T cell clonality in common variable immunodeficiency. Study-wide findings and caveats: Common variable immunodeficiency TCR beta sequences reportedly had fewer deletions and N-nucleotide insertions.

Germline CDR1 MNHEY, CDR2 SVGEGT. Trimming removed 6 bases from V and 5 bases from J; junction bases left unmatched: 4. This CDR3 has 14 amino acids. Profiling relied on immunoSEQ multiplex PCR, and the TCRdb table lists in-frame clones only, not all of them. This sample carries around 24,000 clones, none of them present only once. This clone was counted at least ten times. Its antigen is unknown. The missing CDR3 end, 3 residues past where the read stops, is filled in from the germline J gene. The source material was peripheral blood mononuclear cells. The receptor comes from a human donor with common variable immunodeficiency. The rearrangement links TRBV6-2 or TRBV6-3 to TRBJ2-1; 10 bases agree with TRBD2. The DNA read from the CDR3 is TGTGCCAGCAGCAAACTAGCGGGGAACAATGAG. This translates into CASSKLAGNNE. In full, the CDR3 reads CASSKLAGNNEQFF.